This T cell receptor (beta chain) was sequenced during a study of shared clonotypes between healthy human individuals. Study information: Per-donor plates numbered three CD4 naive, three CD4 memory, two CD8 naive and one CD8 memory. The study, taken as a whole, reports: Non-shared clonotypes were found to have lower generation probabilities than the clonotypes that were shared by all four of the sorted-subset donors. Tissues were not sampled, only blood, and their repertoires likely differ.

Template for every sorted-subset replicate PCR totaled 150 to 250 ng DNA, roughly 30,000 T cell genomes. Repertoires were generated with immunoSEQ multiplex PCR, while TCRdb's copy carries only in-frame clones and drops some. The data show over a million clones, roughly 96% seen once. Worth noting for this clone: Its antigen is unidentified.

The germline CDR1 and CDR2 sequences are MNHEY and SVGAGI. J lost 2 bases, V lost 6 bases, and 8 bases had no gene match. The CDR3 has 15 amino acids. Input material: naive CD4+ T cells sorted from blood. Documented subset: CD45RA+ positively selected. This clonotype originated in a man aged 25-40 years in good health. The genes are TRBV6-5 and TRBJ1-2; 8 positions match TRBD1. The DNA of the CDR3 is TGTGCCAGCAGCCAGAACAGGGGGACAAACTATGGCTACACCTTC. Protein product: CASSQNRGTNYGYTF.